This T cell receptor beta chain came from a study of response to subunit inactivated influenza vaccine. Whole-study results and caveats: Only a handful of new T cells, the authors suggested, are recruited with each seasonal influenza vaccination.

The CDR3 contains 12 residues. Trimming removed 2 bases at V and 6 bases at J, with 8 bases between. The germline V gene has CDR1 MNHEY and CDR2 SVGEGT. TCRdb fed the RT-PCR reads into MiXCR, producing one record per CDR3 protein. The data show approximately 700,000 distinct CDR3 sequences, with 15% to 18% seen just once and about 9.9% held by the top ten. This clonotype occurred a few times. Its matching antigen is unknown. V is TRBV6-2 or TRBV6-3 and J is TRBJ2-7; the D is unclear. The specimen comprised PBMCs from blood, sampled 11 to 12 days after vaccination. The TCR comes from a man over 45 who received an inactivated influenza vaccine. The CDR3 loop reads CASSYRLREQYF. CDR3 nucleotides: TGTGCCAGCAGTTACAGGCTACGCGAGCAGTACTTC.